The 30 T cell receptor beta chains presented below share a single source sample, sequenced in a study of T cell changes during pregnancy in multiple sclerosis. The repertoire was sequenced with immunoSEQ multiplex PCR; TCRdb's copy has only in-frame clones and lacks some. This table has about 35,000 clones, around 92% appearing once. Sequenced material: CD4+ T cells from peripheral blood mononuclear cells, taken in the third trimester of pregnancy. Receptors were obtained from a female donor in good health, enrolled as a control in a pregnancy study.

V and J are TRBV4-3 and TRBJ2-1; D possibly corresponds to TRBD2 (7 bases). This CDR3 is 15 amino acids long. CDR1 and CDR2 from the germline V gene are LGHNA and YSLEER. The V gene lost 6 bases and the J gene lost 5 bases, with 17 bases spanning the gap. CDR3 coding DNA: TGCGCCAGCAGTGGGCGGGGGCCTTTCGACAATGAGCAGTTCTTC. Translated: CASSGRGPFDNEQFF.

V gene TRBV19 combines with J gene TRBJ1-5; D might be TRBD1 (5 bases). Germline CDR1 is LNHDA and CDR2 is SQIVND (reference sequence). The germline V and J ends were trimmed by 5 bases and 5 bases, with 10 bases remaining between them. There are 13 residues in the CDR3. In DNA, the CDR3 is TGTGCCAGTAGTGGGCAGGGATATCAGCCCCAGCATTTT. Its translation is CASSGQGYQPQHF. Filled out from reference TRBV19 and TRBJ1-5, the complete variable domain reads DGGITQSPKYLFRKEGQNVTLSCEQNLNHDAMYWYRQDPGQGLRLIYYSQIVNDFQKGDIAEGYSVSREKKESFPLTVTSAQKNPTAFYLCASSGQGYQPQHFGDGTRLSIL.

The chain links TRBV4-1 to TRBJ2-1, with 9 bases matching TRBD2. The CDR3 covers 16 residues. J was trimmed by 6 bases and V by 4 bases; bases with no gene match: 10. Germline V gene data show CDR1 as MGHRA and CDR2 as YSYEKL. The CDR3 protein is CASSRVSGGVGNEQFF. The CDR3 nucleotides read TGCGCCAGCAGCCGGGTTAGCGGGGGAGTTGGCAATGAGCAGTTCTTC.

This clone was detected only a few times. CDR3 loop: CASSKQGVYGYTF. DNA for the CDR3: TGTGCCAGCAGTAAACAGGGAGTCTATGGCTACACCTTC. This chain joins TRBV7-2 and TRBJ1-2, with TRBD1 as a possible D gene (6 bases). Looked up from germline, CDR1 is SGHTA and CDR2 is FQGNSA. V lost 6 bases and J lost 4, with 12 bases in between. The CDR3 totals 13 residues. Based on the CDR3 plus reference TRBV7-2 and TRBJ1-2, the full variable domain is GAGVSQSPSNKVTEKGKDVELRCDPISGHTALYWYRQSLGQGLEFLIYFQGNSAPDKSGLPSDRFSAERTGGSVSTLTIQRTQQEDSAVYLCASSKQGVYGYTFGSGTRLTVV.

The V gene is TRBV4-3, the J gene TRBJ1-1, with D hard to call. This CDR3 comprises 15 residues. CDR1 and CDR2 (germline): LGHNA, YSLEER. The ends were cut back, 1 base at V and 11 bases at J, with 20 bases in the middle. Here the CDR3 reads CASSQGLPLYRAAFF. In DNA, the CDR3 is TGCGCCAGCAGCCAAGGGCTTCCCCTTTACAGAGCTGCTTTCTTT.

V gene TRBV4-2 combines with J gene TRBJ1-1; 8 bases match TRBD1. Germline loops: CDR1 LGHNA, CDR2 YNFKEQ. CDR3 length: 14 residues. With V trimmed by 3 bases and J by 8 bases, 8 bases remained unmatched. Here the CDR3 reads CASSQGGQEGEAFF. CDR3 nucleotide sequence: TGTGCCAGCAGCCAGGGGGGACAGGAGGGGGAAGCTTTCTTT.

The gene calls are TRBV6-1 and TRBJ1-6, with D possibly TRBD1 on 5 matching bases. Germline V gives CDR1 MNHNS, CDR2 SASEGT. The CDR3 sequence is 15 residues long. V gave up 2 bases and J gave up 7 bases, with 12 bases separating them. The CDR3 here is CASSESGRVNSPLHF. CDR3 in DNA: TGTGCCAGCAGTGAATCCGGCAGGGTCAATTCACCCCTCCACTTT.

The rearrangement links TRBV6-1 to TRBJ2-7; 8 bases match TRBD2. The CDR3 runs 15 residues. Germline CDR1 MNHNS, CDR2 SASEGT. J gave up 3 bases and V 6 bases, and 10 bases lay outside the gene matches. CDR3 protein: CASRGGGRGVYEQYF. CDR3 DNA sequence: TGTGCCAGCAGGGGTGGCGGGCGGGGGGTCTACGAGCAGTACTTC.

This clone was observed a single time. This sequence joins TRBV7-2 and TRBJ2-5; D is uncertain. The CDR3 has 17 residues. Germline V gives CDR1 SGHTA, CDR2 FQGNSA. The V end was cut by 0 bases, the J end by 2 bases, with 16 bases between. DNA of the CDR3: TGTGCCAGCAGCTTAGCCTCATTGAGGCCGCCACAAGAGACCCAGTACTTC. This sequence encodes CASSLASLRPPQETQYF. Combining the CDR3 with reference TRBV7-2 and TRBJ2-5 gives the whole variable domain GAGVSQSPSNKVTEKGKDVELRCDPISGHTALYWYRQSLGQGLEFLIYFQGNSAPDKSGLPSDRFSAERTGGSVSTLTIQRTQQEDSAVYLCASSLASLRPPQETQYFGPGTRLLVL.

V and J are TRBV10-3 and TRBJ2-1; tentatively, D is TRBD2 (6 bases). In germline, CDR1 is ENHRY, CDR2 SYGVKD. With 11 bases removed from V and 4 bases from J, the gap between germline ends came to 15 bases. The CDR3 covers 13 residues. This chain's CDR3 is CALRASEYNEQFF. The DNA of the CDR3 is TGTGCCCTCCGGGCTAGCGAATACAATGAGCAGTTCTTC.

CDR3 DNA: TGTGCCAGTACTAGCGGGGGGTACTACGAGCAGTACTTC. It yields the protein CASTSGGYYEQYF. This chain links TRBV6-6 with TRBJ2-7; 12 nucleotides agree with TRBD2. V lost 9 bases to trimming and J lost 3 bases; unmatched junction nucleotides: 3. This CDR3 region has 13 residues. CDR1 is MNHNY, CDR2 SVGAGI, per germline (reference sequence).

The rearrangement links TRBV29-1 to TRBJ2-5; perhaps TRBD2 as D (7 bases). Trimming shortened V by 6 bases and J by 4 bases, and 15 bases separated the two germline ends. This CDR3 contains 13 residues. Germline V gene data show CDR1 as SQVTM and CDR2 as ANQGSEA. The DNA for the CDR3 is TGCAGCGTCCCGGCACGGGGGGCAGAGACCCAGTACTTC. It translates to CSVPARGAETQYF.

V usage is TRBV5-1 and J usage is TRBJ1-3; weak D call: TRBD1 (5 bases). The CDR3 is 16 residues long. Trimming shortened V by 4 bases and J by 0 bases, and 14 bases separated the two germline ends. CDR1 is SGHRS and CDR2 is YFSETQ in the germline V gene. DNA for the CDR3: TGCGCCAGCAGCCCCGATCAGGGTCACTCTGGAAACACCATATATTTT. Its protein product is CASSPDQGHSGNTIYF. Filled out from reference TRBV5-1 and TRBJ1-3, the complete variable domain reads KAGVTQTPRYLIKTRGQQVTLSCSPISGHRSVSWYQQTPGQGLQFLFEYFSETQRNKGNFPGRFSGRQFSNSRSEMNVSTLELGDSALYLCASSPDQGHSGNTIYFGEGSWLTVV.

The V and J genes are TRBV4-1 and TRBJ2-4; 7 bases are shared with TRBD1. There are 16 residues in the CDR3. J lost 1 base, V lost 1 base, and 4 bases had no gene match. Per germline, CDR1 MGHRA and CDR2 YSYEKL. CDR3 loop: CASSQAETGAKNIQYF. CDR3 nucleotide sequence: TGCGCCAGCAGCCAAGCCGAGACAGGGGCCAAAAACATTCAGTACTTC.

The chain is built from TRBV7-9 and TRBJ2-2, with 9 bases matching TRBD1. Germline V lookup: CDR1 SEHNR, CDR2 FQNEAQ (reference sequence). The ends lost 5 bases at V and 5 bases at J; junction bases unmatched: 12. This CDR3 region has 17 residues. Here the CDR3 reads CASSVPPGQGRTGELFF. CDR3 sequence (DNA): TGTGCCAGCAGCGTCCCACCGGGACAGGGTAGAACCGGGGAGCTGTTTTTT.

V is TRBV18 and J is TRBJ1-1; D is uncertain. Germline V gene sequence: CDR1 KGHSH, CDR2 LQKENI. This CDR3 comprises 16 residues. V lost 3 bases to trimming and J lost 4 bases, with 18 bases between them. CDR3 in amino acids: CASSPVPMGGSTEAFF. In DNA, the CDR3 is TGTGCCAGCTCACCGGTCCCGATGGGAGGGAGCACTGAAGCTTTCTTT. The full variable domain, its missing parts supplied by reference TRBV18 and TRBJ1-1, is NAGVMQNPRHLVRRRGQEARLRCSPMKGHSHVYWYRQLPEEGLKFMVYLQKENIIDESGMPKERFSAEFPKEGPSILRIQQVVRGDSAAYFCASSPVPMGGSTEAFFGQGTRLTVV.

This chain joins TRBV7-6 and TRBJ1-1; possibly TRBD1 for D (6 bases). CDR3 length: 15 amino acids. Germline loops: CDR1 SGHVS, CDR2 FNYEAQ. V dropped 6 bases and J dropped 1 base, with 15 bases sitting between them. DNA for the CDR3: TGTGCCAGCAGTCCCGTAACAGGGCAGAACACTGAAGCTTTCTTT. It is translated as CASSPVTGQNTEAFF.

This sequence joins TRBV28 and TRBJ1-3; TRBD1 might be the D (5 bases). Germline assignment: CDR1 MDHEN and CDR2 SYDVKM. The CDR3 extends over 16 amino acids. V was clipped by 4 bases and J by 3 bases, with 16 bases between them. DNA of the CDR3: TGTGCCAGCAGTTCTCGGAGGGGCCTAAGTGGAAACACCATATATTTT. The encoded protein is CASSSRRGLSGNTIYF.

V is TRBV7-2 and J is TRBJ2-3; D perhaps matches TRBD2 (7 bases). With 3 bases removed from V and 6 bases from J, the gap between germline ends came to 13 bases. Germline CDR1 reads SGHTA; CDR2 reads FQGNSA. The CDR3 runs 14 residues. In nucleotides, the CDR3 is TGTGCCAGCAGCTTGGGCCGGGGGGCGGATACGCAGTATTTT. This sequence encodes CASSLGRGADTQYF. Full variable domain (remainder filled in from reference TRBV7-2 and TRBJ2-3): GAGVSQSPSNKVTEKGKDVELRCDPISGHTALYWYRQSLGQGLEFLIYFQGNSAPDKSGLPSDRFSAERTGGSVSTLTIQRTQQEDSAVYLCASSLGRGADTQYFGPGTRLTVL.

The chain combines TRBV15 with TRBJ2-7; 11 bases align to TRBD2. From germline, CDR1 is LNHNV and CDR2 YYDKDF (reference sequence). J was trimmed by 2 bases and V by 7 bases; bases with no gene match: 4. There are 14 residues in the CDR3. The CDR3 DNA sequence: TGTGCCACCACCCCGACTAGCGGGGCCTACGAGCAGTACTTC. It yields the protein CATTPTSGAYEQYF.

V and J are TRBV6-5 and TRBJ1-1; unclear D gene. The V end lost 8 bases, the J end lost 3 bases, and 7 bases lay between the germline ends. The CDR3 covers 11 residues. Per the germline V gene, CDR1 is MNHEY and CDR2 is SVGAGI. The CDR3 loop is CASRRDTEAFF. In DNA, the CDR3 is TGTGCCAGCCGCCGGGACACTGAAGCTTTCTTT.

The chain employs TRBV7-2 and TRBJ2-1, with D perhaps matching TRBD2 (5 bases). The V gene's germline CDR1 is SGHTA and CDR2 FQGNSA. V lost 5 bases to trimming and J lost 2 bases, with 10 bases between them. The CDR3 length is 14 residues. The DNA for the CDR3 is TGTGCCAGCAGCATGACTACCACCTACAATGAGCAGTTCTTC. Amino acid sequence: CASSMTTTYNEQFF. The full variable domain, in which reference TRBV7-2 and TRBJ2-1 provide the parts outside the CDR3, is GAGVSQSPSNKVTEKGKDVELRCDPISGHTALYWYRQSLGQGLEFLIYFQGNSAPDKSGLPSDRFSAERTGGSVSTLTIQRTQQEDSAVYLCASSMTTTYNEQFFGPGTRLTVL.

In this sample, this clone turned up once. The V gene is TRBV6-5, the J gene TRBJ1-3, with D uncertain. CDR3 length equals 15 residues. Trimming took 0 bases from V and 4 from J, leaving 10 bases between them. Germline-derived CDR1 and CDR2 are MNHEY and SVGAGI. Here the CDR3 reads CASSYSRDWGNTIYF. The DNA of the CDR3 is TGTGCCAGCAGTTACTCGAGGGATTGGGGAAACACCATATATTTT.

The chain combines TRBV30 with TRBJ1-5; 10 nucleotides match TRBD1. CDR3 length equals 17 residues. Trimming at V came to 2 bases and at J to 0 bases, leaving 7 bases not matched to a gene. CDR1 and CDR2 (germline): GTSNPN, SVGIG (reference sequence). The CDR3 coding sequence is TGTGCCTGGAGTCCCATGGGACAGGGGTTTAGCAATCAGCCCCAGCATTTT. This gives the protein CAWSPMGQGFSNQPQHF.

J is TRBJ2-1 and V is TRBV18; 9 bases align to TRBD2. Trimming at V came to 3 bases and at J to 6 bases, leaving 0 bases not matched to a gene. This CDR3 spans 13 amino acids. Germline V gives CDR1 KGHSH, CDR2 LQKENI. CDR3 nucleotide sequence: TGTGCCAGCTCACCGGGACTAGCCAATGAGCAGTTCTTC. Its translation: CASSPGLANEQFF. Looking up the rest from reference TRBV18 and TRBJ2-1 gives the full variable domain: NAGVMQNPRHLVRRRGQEARLRCSPMKGHSHVYWYRQLPEEGLKFMVYLQKENIIDESGMPKERFSAEFPKEGPSILRIQQVVRGDSAAYFCASSPGLANEQFFGPGTRLTVL.

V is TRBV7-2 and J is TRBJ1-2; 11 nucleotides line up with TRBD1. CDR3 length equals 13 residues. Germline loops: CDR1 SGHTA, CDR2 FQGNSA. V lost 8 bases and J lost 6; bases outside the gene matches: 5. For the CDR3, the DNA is TGTGCCAGCGGACAGGGGGCGCGGAATGGCTACACCTTC. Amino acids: CASGQGARNGYTF. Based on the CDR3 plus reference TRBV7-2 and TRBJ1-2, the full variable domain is GAGVSQSPSNKVTEKGKDVELRCDPISGHTALYWYRQSLGQGLEFLIYFQGNSAPDKSGLPSDRFSAERTGGSVSTLTIQRTQQEDSAVYLCASGQGARNGYTFGSGTRLTVV.

The CDR3 protein is CAIKFSMGLAGGLGTDTQYF. CDR3 bases: TGTGCCATCAAATTCTCTATGGGTCTAGCGGGGGGGCTGGGCACAGATACGCAGTATTTT. The V and J genes are TRBV10-3 and TRBJ2-3; TRBD2 matches at 12 bases. Germline-derived CDR1 and CDR2 are ENHRY and SYGVKD. J was trimmed by 1 base and V by 7 bases; bases with no gene match: 18. The CDR3 spans 20 residues.

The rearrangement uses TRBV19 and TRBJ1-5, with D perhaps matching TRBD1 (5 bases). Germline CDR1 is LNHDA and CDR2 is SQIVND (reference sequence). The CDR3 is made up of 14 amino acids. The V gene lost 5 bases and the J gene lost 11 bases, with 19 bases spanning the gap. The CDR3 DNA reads TGTGCCAGTAGTCCCCCGGGCCTCAGGGATACCCAGCATTTT. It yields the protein CASSPPGLRDTQHF.

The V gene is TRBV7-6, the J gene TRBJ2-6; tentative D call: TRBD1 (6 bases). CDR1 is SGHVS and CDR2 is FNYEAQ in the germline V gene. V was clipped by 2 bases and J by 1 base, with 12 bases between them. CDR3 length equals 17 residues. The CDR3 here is CASSLRPQGSGANVLTF. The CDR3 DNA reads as TGTGCCAGCAGCTTAAGACCCCAGGGGTCTGGGGCCAACGTCCTGACTTTC.

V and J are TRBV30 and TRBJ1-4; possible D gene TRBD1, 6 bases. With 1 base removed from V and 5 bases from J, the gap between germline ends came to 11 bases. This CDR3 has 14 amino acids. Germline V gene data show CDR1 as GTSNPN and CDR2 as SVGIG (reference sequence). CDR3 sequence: CAWSGTGQNEKLFF. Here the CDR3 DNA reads TGTGCCTGGAGTGGAACGGGACAAAATGAAAAACTGTTTTTT.